This TCR beta chain was documented in a study of read filtering for tumor transcriptome and immune sequencing. Study observations and caveats: IR-seq and RNA-seq agreed better without single-read clonotypes.

At the time of active disease, bone marrow was collected from every patient. This clonotype has at least ten counts. Its cognate antigen is unknown. The library was built from about 0.4 ug RNA with molecular barcoded adaptors for alpha/delta and beta/gamma chains. TCRdb re-called the reads through MiXCR, storing one row per CDR3 protein. The sample records around 130,000 distinct CDR3 sequences, 10% to 15% being singletons. This TCR was recovered from a donor over 35 with multiple myeloma. Sequenced: a population of CD138-negative cells sorted from bone marrow.

The CDR3 bases are TGTGCCAGCAGCCACGGGCGGGGGGGCCGATCGACGAATGAGCAGTTCTTC. Its translation is CASSHGRGGRSTNEQFF. The genes are TRBV11-1 and TRBJ2-1; 9 positions agree with TRBD2. Trimming cost V 5 bases and J 7 bases; bases outside gene matches: 15. CDR1 is SGHAT, CDR2 FQDESV, per germline (reference sequence). The CDR3 runs 17 residues.